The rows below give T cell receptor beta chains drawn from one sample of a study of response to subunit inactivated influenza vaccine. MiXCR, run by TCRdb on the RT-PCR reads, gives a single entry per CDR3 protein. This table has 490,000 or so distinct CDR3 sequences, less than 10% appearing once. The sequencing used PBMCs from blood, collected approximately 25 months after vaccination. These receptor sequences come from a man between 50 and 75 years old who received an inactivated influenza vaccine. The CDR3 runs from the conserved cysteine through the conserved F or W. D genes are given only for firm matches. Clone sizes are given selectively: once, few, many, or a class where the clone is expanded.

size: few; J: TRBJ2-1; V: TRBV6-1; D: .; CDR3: CASSPSFGGSYNEQFF; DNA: TGTGCCAGCAGCCCTTCCTTCGGGGGCTCCTACAATGAGCAGTTCTTC
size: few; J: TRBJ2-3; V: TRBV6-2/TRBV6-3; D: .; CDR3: CASNGGYTDTQYF; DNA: TGTGCCAGCAATGGGGGGTACACAGATACGCAGTATTTT
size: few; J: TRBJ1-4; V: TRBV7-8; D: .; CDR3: CASSLEGMGEKLFF; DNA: TGTGCCAGCAGCTTGGAGGGGATGGGTGAAAAACTGTTTTTT
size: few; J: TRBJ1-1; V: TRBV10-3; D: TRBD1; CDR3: CAISDQQGVKLNTEAFF; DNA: TGTGCCATCAGTGACCAACAGGGGGTGAAGTTGAACACTGAAGCTTTCTTT
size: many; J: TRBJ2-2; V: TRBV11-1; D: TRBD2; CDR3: CASSLTRAGGAGELFF; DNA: TGTGCCAGCAGCTTAACGAGGGCGGGAGGCGCCGGGGAGCTGTTTTTT
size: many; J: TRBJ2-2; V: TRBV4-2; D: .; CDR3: CASSEDLNTGELFF; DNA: TGTGCCAGCAGCGAGGACCTTAACACCGGGGAGCTGTTTTTT
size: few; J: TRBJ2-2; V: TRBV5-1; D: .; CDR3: CASSQGLVGTGELFF; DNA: TGCGCCAGCAGCCAAGGGTTGGTCGGCACCGGGGAGCTGTTTTTT
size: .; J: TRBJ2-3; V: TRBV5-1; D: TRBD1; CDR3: CASSYGQGGVDTQYF; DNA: TGCGCCAGCAGCTACGGACAGGGTGGAGTGGATACGCAGTATTTT
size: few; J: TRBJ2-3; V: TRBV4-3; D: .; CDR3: CASSQDGVGDTQYF; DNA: TGCGCCAGCAGCCAAGACGGGGTGGGGGATACGCAGTATTTT
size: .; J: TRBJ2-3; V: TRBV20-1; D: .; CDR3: CSAPRSGNTDTQYF; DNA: TGCAGTGCCCCCCGGAGCGGAAACACAGATACGCAGTATTTT
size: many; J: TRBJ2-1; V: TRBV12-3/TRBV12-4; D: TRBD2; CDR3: CASTRTSGYNEQFF; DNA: TGTGCCAGCACCAGGACTAGCGGGTACAATGAGCAGTTCTTC
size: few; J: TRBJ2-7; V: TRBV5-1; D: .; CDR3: CASSLASSTTYEQYF; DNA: TGCGCCAGCAGCTTGGCTAGTTCTACTACATACGAGCAGTACTTC
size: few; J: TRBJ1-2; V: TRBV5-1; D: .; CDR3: CASSLTQRYGYTF; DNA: TGCGCCAGCAGCTTGACCCAACGGTATGGCTACACCTTC
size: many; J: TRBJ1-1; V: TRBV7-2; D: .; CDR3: CASSLTRPGEAFF; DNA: TGTGCCAGCAGCTTGACAAGGCCGGGGGAAGCTTTCTTT